This T cell receptor (beta chain) was found in a study of T cells after yellow fever vaccination. About the study: The SMART-Seq v4 Ultra Low Input method served to prepare the low-cell-number fractions.

UMIs were added to TCR cDNA along with a universal primer site when it was made by 5'RACE template switching. One entry per CDR3 protein, called by TCRdb with MiXCR from the 5' RACE reads. The table shows some 52,000 distinct CDR3 sequences, with 6% to 8.5% occurring only once. Trimming left V 7 bases short and J 0 bases short, with 6 bases between. This CDR3 contains 12 residues. CDR1 is SNHLY and CDR2 is FYNNEI in the germline V gene. The material was CD8+ T cells not binding an NS4B(214-222) dextramer, sorted from PBMCs, obtained approximately 40 days after the first yellow fever vaccination. The genes are TRBV2 and TRBJ1-2; no firm D call. The sequence came from a man younger than 35 who received the YFV17D yellow fever vaccine. For the CDR3, the DNA is TGTGCCAGCATCCACTCTAACTATGGCTACACCTTC. This gives the protein CASIHSNYGYTF.